The 28 T cell receptor beta chains in this list originate from one sample, sequenced in a study of cytomegalovirus exposure and HLA in healthy donors. The PCR ran on 60 Vbeta and 13 Jbeta primers. Measured with immunoSEQ multiplex PCR; TCRdb has only the in-frame clones, and not every one. Of over 150,000 clones in the sample, 79% are singletons; the top ten hold roughly 1.5%. Sequences were obtained from PBMCs. The source is a woman between 18 and 29 years old in good health and CMV-seronegative.

The rearrangement links TRBV21-1 to TRBJ1-5; the table's TRBD1 call for D was not verified on the DNA. TRBV21-1 is reported as a pseudogene. CDR3 size: 20 residues. The CDR3 protein is CASSKCYWTGGISTNQPQHF. As DNA, the CDR3 is TGTGCCAGCAGCAAGTGTTACTGGACAGGGGGGATATCGACTAATCAGCCCCAGCATTTT.

The genes are TRBV2 and TRBJ2-7, with D hard to call. V lost 3 bases and J 10 bases, leaving 10 bases between the germline ends. Germline V gene sequence: CDR1 SNHLY, CDR2 FYNNEI. The CDR3 consists of 11 residues. The CDR3 spells CASSDSYYQYF. CDR3 DNA: TGTGCCAGCAGTGATTCCTACTATCAGTACTTC.

V and J are TRBV10-3 and TRBJ1-6; 8 positions agree with TRBD1. The CDR3 has 15 residues. V was clipped by 6 bases and J by 9 bases; unmatched bases: 10. CDR1 is ENHRY and CDR2 is SYGVKD in the germline V gene. The CDR3 protein is CAIRGQEDQGSPLHF. The CDR3 DNA is TGTGCCATCAGGGGACAGGAGGATCAGGGTTCACCCCTCCACTTT.

This rearrangement joins TRBV4-1 to TRBJ2-5; maybe TRBD1 (6 bases). Germline V gene data show CDR1 as MGHRA and CDR2 as YSYEKL. Deletions cut 1 base from V and 1 base from J, with 10 bases between. This CDR3 has 15 amino acids. The CDR3, as DNA: TGCGCCAGCAGCCAAGTTCAGGGGTCCCAAGAGACCCAGTACTTC. This gives the protein CASSQVQGSQETQYF.

V is TRBV5-1 and J is TRBJ2-1; 16 nucleotides line up with TRBD2. CDR1 is SGHRS and CDR2 is YFSETQ in the germline V gene. J was trimmed by 11 bases and V by 5 bases; bases with no gene match: 7. The CDR3 consists of 15 residues. Here the CDR3 reads CASRFGTSGGDQQFF. The DNA of the CDR3 is TGCGCCAGCAGATTTGGGACTAGCGGGGGGGACCAGCAGTTCTTC.

CDR3 in amino acids: CASNPGTSLGEQFF. CDR3 nucleotide sequence: TGTGCCAGCAACCCCGGGACTAGTCTAGGTGAGCAGTTCTTC. V gene TRBV5-4 combines with J gene TRBJ2-1; 8 positions match TRBD2. The CDR3 length is 14 residues. V lost 6 bases, J lost 9 bases, and 11 bases stayed unmatched. Germline V gives CDR1 SGHNT, CDR2 YYREEE (reference sequence).

This chain connects TRBV5-5 to TRBJ1-1, with D perhaps TRBD1 (5 bases). CDR3 length: 14 amino acids. Trimming stripped 2 bases from V and 2 bases from J, with 10 bases between. From germline, CDR1 is SGHKS and CDR2 YYEKEE (reference sequence). CDR3 sequence reads: CASSLRGENTEAFF. As DNA, the CDR3 is TGTGCCAGCAGCTTACGGGGGGAAAACACTGAAGCTTTCTTT.

A few counts support this clone. This chain connects TRBV10-3 to TRBJ2-5; maybe TRBD1 (6 bases). The CDR3 contains 15 residues. Germline V lookup: CDR1 ENHRY, CDR2 SYGVKD. V shed 6 bases and J shed 2 bases, with 16 bases lying between them. As DNA, the CDR3 is TGTGCCATCAGATCAGACAGGCAAATTCAAGAGACCCAGTACTTC. Translation gives CAIRSDRQIQETQYF.

This sequence joins TRBV11-2 and TRBJ2-7; TRBD2 might be the D (6 bases). The CDR3 runs to 16 residues. Germline V gene lookup returns CDR1 SGHAT and CDR2 FQNNGV. The V and J ends lost 0 bases and 0 bases respectively, with 12 bases between them. Written as DNA, the CDR3 is TGTGCCAGCAGCTTAGATCGGCTAGCGAGCTCCTACGAGCAGTACTTC. Amino acid sequence: CASSLDRLASSYEQYF.

The chain is built from TRBV7-2 and TRBJ1-1; a possible D gene is TRBD1 (6 bases). Germline loops: CDR1 SGHTA, CDR2 FQGNSA. The CDR3 extends over 14 amino acids. V dropped 7 bases and J dropped 1 base, with 13 bases sitting between them. CDR3 amino acids: CASIQGRGNTEAFF. The DNA for the CDR3 is TGTGCCAGCATCCAGGGGAGAGGGAACACTGAAGCTTTCTTT.

Here the CDR3 reads CASSGTSGRASEQFF. In DNA form, the CDR3 reads TGCGCCAGCAGTGGGACTAGCGGGAGGGCCAGTGAGCAGTTCTTC. The chain couples TRBV10-2 to TRBJ2-1, with TRBD2 matching 15 bases. This CDR3 is built from 15 residues. Germline V CDR1 and CDR2: WSHSY, SAAADI. Trimming removed 4 bases from V and 9 bases from J; junction bases left unmatched: 4.

V and J are TRBV4-3 and TRBJ1-1; D is perhaps TRBD1 (6 bases). The CDR3 covers 15 residues. CDR1 and CDR2 from the germline V gene are LGHNA and YSLEER. V was clipped by 0 bases and J by 6 bases, with 14 bases between them. The CDR3 here is CASSQDRQGSAEAFF. The CDR3, as DNA: TGCGCCAGCAGCCAAGATCGCCAGGGGTCCGCTGAAGCTTTCTTT.

The chain combines TRBV29-1 with TRBJ1-2; no clear D gene. The CDR3 is made up of 14 amino acids. Per the germline V gene, CDR1 is SQVTM and CDR2 is ANQGSEA. V gave up 2 bases and J gave up 4 bases, with 14 bases separating them. CDR3 residues: CSVELGGFGYGYTF. The DNA for the CDR3 is TGCAGCGTTGAACTCGGAGGGTTCGGCTATGGCTACACCTTC.

This chain joins TRBV5-1 and TRBJ2-1, with 9 bases matching TRBD1. CDR3 length: 14 residues. The junction had 7 bases not matched to a gene; V was cut back by 4 bases and J by 8 bases. CDR1 is SGHRS and CDR2 is YFSETQ in the germline V gene. The CDR3 DNA follows: TGCGCCAGCAGCCAAGCGGGACAGGGCCATGAGCAGTTCTTC. Residues: CASSQAGQGHEQFF.

Concerning this clone itself: Mismatch with germline at one junction end may stem from a read error. The chain recombines TRBV4-1 with TRBJ2-1; TRBD2 is a possible D gene (6 bases). The germline CDR1 and CDR2 sequences are MGHRA and YSYEKL. The CDR3 contains 15 residues. In DNA form, the CDR3 reads TGCGCCAGCAGTCAAGCGGGTCCCTTAGCCTATGAGCAGTTCTTC. Encoded protein: CASSQAGPLAYEQFF.

The chain employs TRBV28 and TRBJ1-2; 7 nucleotides agree with TRBD1. The CDR3 is 16 residues long. The ends lost 7 bases at V and 4 bases at J; junction bases unmatched: 15. Germline V lookup: CDR1 MDHEN, CDR2 SYDVKM. The CDR3 loop reads CASTEQGEALSYGYTF. CDR3 bases: TGTGCCAGCACCGAGCAGGGGGAGGCACTAAGCTATGGCTACACCTTC.

The V call is TRBV6-5, the J call TRBJ2-7; 8 bases line up with TRBD2. V shed 2 bases and J 1 base; nucleotides not matched to a gene: 4. The germline gives CDR1 MNHEY, CDR2 SVGAGI. The CDR3 has 15 amino acids. The chain's CDR3 is CASSYVSSGSYEQYF. The DNA for the CDR3 is TGTGCCAGCAGTTACGTCTCTAGCGGGTCCTACGAGCAGTACTTC.

The chain couples TRBV2 to TRBJ2-3, with D unclear. Germline V gene lookup returns CDR1 SNHLY and CDR2 FYNNEI. There are 15 residues in the CDR3. The ends were cut back, 4 bases at V and 2 bases at J, with 13 bases in the middle. The CDR3: CASSAINLYTDTQYF. CDR3 DNA: TGTGCCAGCAGTGCCATAAACCTCTACACAGATACGCAGTATTTT.

The J gene is TRBJ1-2, the V gene TRBV5-4; D possibly corresponds to TRBD1 (6 bases). Germline loops: CDR1 SGHNT, CDR2 YYREEE (reference sequence). The CDR3 consists of 15 residues. V lost 4 bases and J lost 2, with 15 bases in between. The CDR3 is CASSAWGRGNYGYTF. The DNA of the CDR3 is TGTGCCAGCAGCGCTTGGGGCAGGGGCAACTATGGCTACACCTTC.

This chain links TRBV5-1 with TRBJ2-2; 7 bases align to TRBD1. From germline, CDR1 is SGHRS and CDR2 YFSETQ. The CDR3 length is 16 residues. V was pared by 2 bases and J by 2 bases, with 6 bases of the junction left unmatched. The CDR3 nucleotides are TGCGCCAGCAGCTTAACGGCAGGGGGAAACACCGGGGAGCTGTTTTTT. This encodes CASSLTAGGNTGELFF. The variable domain in full, completed from reference TRBV5-1 and TRBJ2-2, reads KAGVTQTPRYLIKTRGQQVTLSCSPISGHRSVSWYQQTPGQGLQFLFEYFSETQRNKGNFPGRFSGRQFSNSRSEMNVSTLELGDSALYLCASSLTAGGNTGELFFGEGSRLTVL.

This rearrangement joins TRBV15 to TRBJ2-5, with TRBD1 as a possible D gene (6 bases). This CDR3 is 17 amino acids long. V was pared by 0 bases and J by 1 base, with 15 bases between. Germline V gene data show CDR1 as LNHNV and CDR2 as YYDKDF (reference sequence). The CDR3 nucleotides are TGTGCCACCAGCAGAGACTATTATTCAGGGGCCCAAGAGACCCAGTACTTC. This sequence encodes CATSRDYYSGAQETQYF.

The chain has TRBV21-1 and TRBJ2-7; the D call TRBD1 from the table was never checked on the DNA. TRBV21-1 is described as a pseudogene. The CDR3 sequence is 16 residues long. CDR3 in amino acids: CASRGVYGLMVDEQYF. CDR3 sequence (DNA): TGTGCCAGCAGGGGTGTTTATGGGCTCATGGTTGACGAGCAGTACTTC.

The chain employs TRBV18 and TRBJ1-1, with D possibly TRBD1 on 5 matching bases. Germline lookup yields CDR1 KGHSH and CDR2 LQKENI. CDR3 size: 16 residues. Trimming shortened V by 3 bases and J by 3 bases, and 17 bases separated the two germline ends. In DNA form, the CDR3 reads TGTGCCAGCTCACCGTGGTCGAGGGGAGGGGACACTGAAGCTTTCTTT. Translating gives CASSPWSRGGDTEAFF.

The rearrangement joins TRBV5-6 to TRBJ1-6; D not certain. V was shortened by 4 bases and J by 7 bases, with 15 bases between the two germline ends. Germline V gene sequence: CDR1 SGHDT, CDR2 YYEEEE. The CDR3 has 15 amino acids. The CDR3 protein is CASSPFTVPNSPLHF. Here the CDR3 DNA reads TGTGCCAGCAGCCCTTTTACAGTACCAAATTCACCCCTCCACTTT.

The rearrangement uses TRBV19 and TRBJ2-7; 8 nucleotides match TRBD1. This CDR3 spans 15 amino acids. Unmatched junction bases numbered 10, after V lost 7 bases and J lost 2 bases. The V gene's germline CDR1 is LNHDA and CDR2 SQIVND (reference sequence). CDR3 DNA sequence: TGTGCCAGTAAGGTGGGTCAGGGGGCAGCCTACGAGCAGTACTTC. The encoded protein is CASKVGQGAAYEQYF.

The chain carries TRBV9 and TRBJ2-2; 16 positions agree with TRBD2. The CDR3 consists of 19 residues. Germline V CDR1 and CDR2: SGDLS, YYNGEE. The V and J ends lost 3 bases and 3 bases, in that order; junction bases with no gene match: 8. The CDR3 is CASSGPGLAGGPDTGELFF. The CDR3 DNA follows: TGTGCCAGCAGCGGACCGGGACTAGCGGGAGGGCCCGACACCGGGGAGCTGTTTTTT.

This clone was detected a few times. The chain is built from TRBV4-1 and TRBJ2-5, with 7 nucleotides matching TRBD1. The assigned J gene may be wrong: the sequence end matches TRBJ2-7 better. The length of the CDR3 is 15 residues. In germline, CDR1 is MGHRA, CDR2 YSYEKL. The CDR3 spells CASSQGTGLTYEQYF. The CDR3 DNA reads as TGCGCCAGCAGCCAAGGGACAGGCCTAACCTACGAGCAGTACTTC.

This clone was detected a few times. This chain joins TRBV5-6 and TRBJ1-5; no clear D. Trimming took 0 bases from V and 3 from J, leaving 13 bases between them. The CDR3 loop spans 16 amino acids. Germline V gives CDR1 SGHDT, CDR2 YYEEEE. The CDR3 here is CASSLAGQVSNQPQHF. The DNA of the CDR3 is TGTGCCAGCAGCTTGGCCGGTCAGGTATCCAATCAGCCCCAGCATTTT. Filled out from reference TRBV5-6 and TRBJ1-5, the complete variable domain reads DAGVTQSPTHLIKTRGQQVTLRCSPKSGHDTVSWYQQALGQGPQFIFQYYEEEERQRGNFPDRFSGHQFPNYSSELNVNALLLGDSALYLCASSLAGQVSNQPQHFGDGTRLSIL.